A single sample gave rise to the 9 T cell receptor beta chains below, sequenced in a study of metastatic and nonmetastatic thyroid tumors. Each patient went into thyroid surgery without having received any treatment. With MiXCR, TCRdb reprocessed the PCR reads. The profile shows tens of thousands of clones, 20% of them singletons. Sample: blood. The source is a female donor with papillary thyroid cancer or a benign thyroid nodule (not recorded which). Some clones in this sample may be carry-over from other donors' samples.

This clone was counted many times. V gene TRBV4-1 combines with J gene TRBJ1-1; D gene ambiguous. CDR1 is MGHRA and CDR2 is YSYEKL in the germline V gene. V lost 1 base and J lost 0, with 6 bases in between. The CDR3 contains 14 residues. This CDR3 is CASSQGGLNTEAFF. The DNA of the CDR3 is TGCGCCAGCAGCCAAGGCGGCTTGAACACTGAAGCTTTCTTT.

In its sample, this clone was seen many times. The V and J genes are TRBV18 and TRBJ2-1, with TRBD1 identical over 7 bases. V lost 3 bases to trimming and J lost 6 bases; unmatched junction nucleotides: 5. Germline values: CDR1 KGHSH, CDR2 LQKENI. The CDR3 has 14 amino acids. CDR3 amino acids: CASSPGQAVNEQFF. The DNA for the CDR3 is TGTGCCAGCTCACCCGGACAGGCGGTCAATGAGCAGTTCTTC.

This clone counts as medium-sized. The V call is TRBV12-3 or TRBV12-4, the J call TRBJ2-7; tentatively, D is TRBD2 (7 bases). V was shortened by 7 bases and J by 4 bases, with 11 bases between the two germline ends. The CDR3 contains 12 residues. The CDR3 DNA sequence: TGTGCCAGCACCCGGGGGGCTTACGAGCAGTACTTC. As protein: CASTRGAYEQYF.

On this clone itself: Being one base from a much bigger clone, this may be a read error. The V and J genes are TRBV6-2 or TRBV6-3 and TRBJ2-7, with D hard to call. Trimming took off 6 bases at V and 2 bases at J, with 14 bases between the two ends. Germline V CDR1 and CDR2: MNHEY, SVGEGT. This CDR3 is 14 amino acids long. CDR3 sequence: CASSQDFRTYEQYF. The CDR3 coding sequence is TGTGCCAGCAGCCAAGATTTCCGAACCTACGAGCAGTACTTC.

Comment on this clone: A read error may produce the germline difference seen at one junction end. This chain links TRBV7-2 with TRBJ1-1, with D tentatively TRBD1 (5 bases). The germline V gene encodes CDR1 SGHTA and CDR2 FQGNSA. The CDR3 loop spans 14 amino acids. CDR3 sequence reads: CASSESRVGTEAFF. In DNA form, the CDR3 reads TGTGCCAGCAGTGAATCCAGGGTTGGAACTGAAGCATTCTTT.

This clone was counted at least ten times. The CDR3 end shows no conserved phenylalanine or tryptophan, and so a read error is likely. This chain uses TRBV7-9 with TRBJ2-2; D uncertain. V lost 6 bases and J lost 3, with 5 bases in between. The germline CDR1 and CDR2 sequences are SEHNR and FQNEAQ (reference sequence). This CDR3 region has 12 residues. CDR3 DNA sequence: TGTGCCAGCAGGGCTGACACCGGGGAGCTGTTTCTT. It codes for CASRADTGELFL.

The table lists this clone with a few counts. A clone one base away is much larger, so this may be a read error. This chain links TRBV19 with TRBJ2-1; D might be TRBD1 or TRBD2, each matching 5 bases. The ends were cut back, 7 bases at V and 9 bases at J, with 19 bases in the middle. Germline CDR1 and CDR2: LNHDA and SQIVND (reference sequence). The CDR3 has 14 amino acids. This CDR3 reads CASMSTVLAGEQFF. The CDR3 bases are TGTGCCAGTATGTCGACAGTGCTAGCCGGTGAGCAGTTCTTC. The full variable domain, completed using reference TRBV19 and TRBJ2-1, is DGGITQSPKYLFRKEGQNVTLSCEQNLNHDAMYWYRQDPGQGLRLIYYSQIVNDFQKGDIAEGYSVSREKKESFPLTVTSAQKNPTAFYLCASMSTVLAGEQFFGPGTRLTVL.

This clone occurred many times. The J gene is TRBJ2-3, the V gene TRBV20-1; D possibly corresponds to TRBD1 (8 bases). The CDR3 runs to 15 residues. Trimming took off 6 bases at V and 1 base at J, with 17 bases between the two ends. Germline V lookup: CDR1 DFQATT, CDR2 SNEGSKA (reference sequence). CDR3 amino acids: CSARDRGGGTDTQYF. Written as DNA, the CDR3 is TGCAGTGCGCGAGACAGGGGAGGGGGCACAGATACGCAGTATTTT.

This clone was seen more than once but under ten times. The chain couples TRBV10-3 to TRBJ1-2, with a tentative D call TRBD1 (5 bases). With 3 bases removed from V and 4 bases from J, the gap between germline ends came to 21 bases. This CDR3 spans 17 amino acids. Germline CDR1 and CDR2: ENHRY and SYGVKD. The DNA for the CDR3 is TGTGCCATCAGTGAATTACATCGAGGGGCCGGGACCTATGGCTACACCTTC. This sequence encodes CAISELHRGAGTYGYTF.